This TCR beta chain was sequenced during a study of T cell responses to AZD1222 COVID-19 vaccine. Study conclusions and caveats: Regions 160-218 and 743-854 dominated among vaccine-associated CD4 TCRs spanning spike. Researchers took repertoire samples only after the peak T cell response had come. Spike-specific TCR repertoires showed rising breadth and depth after two AZD1222 doses. Donors were largely white British and mainly female; clonal diversity was possibly underestimated.

TCRdb's table, derived via immunoSEQ multiplex PCR, lists solely in-frame clones and lacks some. The sample consists of around 78,000 clones, approximately 88% of them appearing once. Worth noting for this clone: Antigen unknown.

Trimming took 5 bases from V and 6 from J, leaving 14 bases between them. Germline V CDR1 and CDR2: MGHRA, YSYEKL. This CDR3 has 14 amino acids. This sequence joins TRBV4-1 and TRBJ2-1, with D tentatively TRBD2 (6 bases). This TCR derives from an adult in good health. This sample comprised peripheral blood, obtained on day 0 of MenACWY control vaccination. The CDR3 reads CASSVVGGGNEQFF. The CDR3 nucleotides read TGCGCCAGCAGCGTCGTCGGGGGAGGCAATGAGCAGTTCTTC.